This T cell receptor beta chain derives from a study of T cell responses to AZD1222 COVID-19 vaccine. Study summary: The analysis combined second doses at about 4 or about 12 weeks.

As regards this clone: Its antigen is as yet unknown.

Profiling relied on immunoSEQ multiplex PCR, and the TCRdb table lists in-frame clones only, not all of them. This table has some 130,000 clones, roughly 93% appearing once. Study outcomes and limitations: Only after the peak T cell response were repertoires sampled.

The sequence derives from an adult in good health. Sequenced here: peripheral blood, sampled on day 0 of AZD1222 vaccination.

CDR3 sequence: CSVYDRTNTEAFF. The CDR3 DNA reads as TGCAGCGTTTACGACAGGACGAACACTGAAGCTTTCTTT. The chain uses TRBV29-1 and TRBJ1-1; weak D call: TRBD1 (6 bases). V dropped 5 bases and J dropped 1 base, with 11 bases sitting between them. The CDR3 runs to 13 residues. Germline V gene lookup returns CDR1 SQVTM and CDR2 ANQGSEA.